The subject of this entry is one TCR beta chain. Its antigen remains unknown. The germline V gene has CDR1 LNHDA and CDR2 SQIVND (reference sequence). The CDR3 length is 15 residues. V lost 4 bases and J lost 2; bases outside the gene matches: 5. This record belongs to a study of OX40 agonist ivuxolimab in advanced cancers. Study-wide context: Ivuxolimab doses were 0.01, 0.1, 0.3, 1.5, 3 or 10 mg/kg every 2 weeks. Of the participants, approximately 38% had some prior anti-PD-1, anti-PD-L1 or anti-CTLA-4 therapy, which was allowed.

Study-level points and caveats: CD8+ T cells averaged more expanded clones than CD4+.

Data came from immunoSEQ multiplex PCR; TCRdb stores just in-frame clones and leaves some out. This sample yields roughly 60,000 clones, of which roughly 85% are seen a single time; less than 3.5% belongs to the top ten. Material: CD4+ or CD8+ T cells sorted from blood, obtained in a trial of the OX40 agonist ivuxolimab. This chain joins TRBV19 and TRBJ2-5; TRBD1 aligns across 9 bases. The TCR sequence derives from an adult with an advanced solid tumor such as melanoma, head and neck, liver or kidney cancer. CDR3 in DNA: TGTGCCAGTAGTACATCGGACAGGGGACAAGAGACCCAGTACTTC. Protein: CASSTSDRGQETQYF.